This T cell receptor beta chain comes out of a study of somatic mutations in cytotoxic T cells in rheumatoid arthritis (dated by TCRdb to the late 2010s). A note on the overall study: Peripheral blood (approximately 32 ml EDTA) was collected from patients immediately after diagnosis and before any treatment began. Patients and controls did not essentially differ in median age, which was nearly identical between the groups. Whether expanded CD8+ T-cell clones in untreated, newly diagnosed rheumatoid arthritis carry somatic mutations was the study question, and clonality was characterized with TCRB deep sequencing. Sorted V beta1+ cells also underwent TCRB sequencing, and some V beta antibody-stained T-cell populations were flow-sorted at nearly 100% purity on a FACSAria II or Sony SH800. TCRB deep sequencing covered some 60 patients with rheumatoid arthritis along with under 25 healthy controls.

CDR1 and CDR2, looked up from the germline V gene, are WSHSY and SAAADI. V is cut by 3 bases and J by 3 bases, and the space between the germline ends is 12 bases. The CDR3 holds 14 amino acids from the cysteine to the phenylalanine. Just CDR3 DNA is preserved here, 42 bases in frame from base 1. This clone was counted a few times. Its specific antigen is unknown. Base qualities are missing; no much larger clone stands one base away. Genomic DNA underwent TCRB CDR3 sequencing using the immunoSEQ assay. Regarding the original processing steps: When patient CD8+ clones exceeding 1% were checked against published virus-specific TCRB sequences, only a few matched. Nothing other than productive TCRB rearrangements was included in the analyses. Clonality was expressed as a Shannon entropy-based productive clonality index, with each clone defined by a unique TCRB CDR3 sequence. Repertoire overlap for a pair of samples was computed from each clone's template counts relative to total templates per sample. V-gene usage measured by flow cytometry correlated with TCRB sequencing V-gene usage, with a Spearman r of roughly 0.67. The table comes from immuneACCESS by way of TCRdb, which keeps in-frame sequences with V and J called. Part of the clones is missing from these tables; in studies checked, under half for an unresolved V gene and the rest for unknown reasons. V, J and clone size are taken as reported in that table, and D and trimming were inferred from the DNA itself. The sample profile shows around 1,400 clones; less than 85% of them were found once. In total, the top ten clones hold about 14% of the sample.

On an AutoMACS, CD4+ and CD8+ cells were isolated via positive magnetic bead selection, and their purity was verified by flow cytometry. A TCR V beta antibody panel was used in flow cytometry to screen first for clonal expansions, which were then characterized by TCRB deep sequencing of sorted CD8+ fractions. Ficoll-Paque PLUS density gradient separation was used to isolate peripheral blood mononuclear cells. DNA was extracted from CD4-enriched, CD8-enriched or PBMC samples with Nucleospin Tissue or Tissue XS kits and quantified with a Qubit 2.0 fluorometer. The research as a whole found: The antigen targets of the expanded CD8+ clones were unknown, and absence from virus-specific databases did not rule out viral specificity. Several identical CD8+ TCRB sequences were found in both blood and synovial fluid, and in about an eighth of the roughly 60 patients the largest CD8+ clone exceeded 20% of CD8+ cells. CD8+ T-cell clonality did not differ significantly between rheumatoid arthritis patients and age-matched healthy controls. CD8+ clonality increased with age in patients (Spearman r ≈ 0.49) but not in healthy controls. The slight TRBV07 underrepresentation in patients was not adjusted for multiple comparisons.

Sample: CD8+ T cells sorted from blood. The V and J segments used are TRBV10-2 and TRBJ2-7, with the D gene uncertain. This TCR came from an adult with rheumatoid arthritis. The CDR3 loop reads CASSDSGLVYEQYF. The DNA sequence is as follows: TGCGCCAGCAGTGACTCCGGGCTAGTCTACGAGCAGTACTTC.